This T cell receptor (beta chain) was found in a study of vaccination effects on CD4 cells after COVID-19. Study background: The cohort was immunized with two doses of either the BNT162b2 or mRNA-1273 vaccine. Study results and caveats: Substantial clonal contraction characterized both infection- and vaccine-induced clones late after vaccination.

The J segment lost 7 bases and the V segment lost 3 bases, leaving 8 bases of the junction unmatched. The CDR3 loop spans 15 amino acids. CDR1 is SGHTS and CDR2 is YDEGEE in the germline V gene. About this clone itself: What it binds is not known.

With the ViraFEST assay, the study expanded antigen-specific CD4+ T cells using viral peptide pools, then sequenced them. With nine to eleven days of culture completed, CD4+ T cells were isolated. Vaccinated participants had no history of SARS-CoV-2 infection and tested negative for nucleocapsid antibodies. Days 3 and 7 saw half the medium replaced with IL-2 medium. The data were produced by immunoSEQ multiplex PCR, yet TCRdb's version contains in-frame clones alone and is incomplete. Among about 73,000 clones listed, roughly 79% were seen once. The V call is TRBV5-8, the J call TRBJ2-1; 9 positions match TRBD1. The sequence derives from a human donor who received a COVID-19 vaccine. Sequences were derived from CD4+ T cells from PBMCs cultured with HCoV-NL63 spike peptides, sampled before COVID-19 vaccination. The CDR3 sequence: CASSSQGTGSNEQFF. In DNA, the CDR3 is TGTGCCAGCAGCTCCCAGGGGACAGGGTCGAATGAGCAGTTCTTC.